A single sample is the source of the 16 T cell receptor beta chains below, sequenced in a study of cytomegalovirus exposure and HLA in healthy donors. Primers: 60 Vbeta forward and 13 Jbeta reverse. Method: immunoSEQ multiplex PCR; TCRdb's copy keeps in-frame clones and lacks some. The sample has under 150,000 clones, 65% to 85% seen once. Sequenced: PBMCs. These receptors all come from a middle-aged woman in good health and CMV-seronegative.

This sequence joins TRBV6-6 and TRBJ2-5; a possible D gene is TRBD2 (6 bases). Germline V gives CDR1 MNHNY, CDR2 SVGAGI (reference sequence). The CDR3 contains 14 residues. V shed 5 bases and J shed 7 bases, with 17 bases lying between them. The chain's CDR3 is CASSPGTRIATQYF. The CDR3 nucleotides read TGTGCCAGCAGTCCCGGGACTCGCATCGCGACCCAGTACTTC.

V and J are TRBV11-2 and TRBJ2-3; TRBD1 aligns across 9 bases. The V gene end was trimmed by 5 bases and the J gene end by 2 bases; junction bases not matched to a gene: 5. The germline CDR1 and CDR2 sequences are SGHAT and FQNNGV. The CDR3 has 15 residues. CDR3: CASSQGQGSTDTQYF. The DNA of the CDR3 is TGTGCCAGCAGCCAAGGACAGGGGTCCACAGATACGCAGTATTTT. The variable domain in full, with the rest retrieved from reference TRBV11-2 and TRBJ2-3, is EAGVAQSPRYKIIEKRQSVAFWCNPISGHATLYWYQQILGQGPKLLIQFQNNGVVDDSQLPKDRFSAERLKGVDSTLKIQPAKLEDSAVYLCASSQGQGSTDTQYFGPGTRLTVL.

This rearrangement joins TRBV9 to TRBJ1-2; TRBD1 matches 11 bases. The CDR3 is 14 amino acids. V lost 5 bases and J lost 6; bases outside the gene matches: 6. Germline-derived CDR1 and CDR2 are SGDLS and YYNGEE. CDR3 in DNA: TGTGCCAGCAGGAGGACAGGGGGCGCGGATGGCTACACCTTC. Amino acid sequence: CASRRTGGADGYTF.

Within the sample, this clone is medium-sized. The chain has TRBV7-9 and TRBJ2-2, with 8 bases identical to TRBD2. The ends lost 4 bases at V and 7 bases at J; junction bases unmatched: 11. The germline V gene has CDR1 SEHNR and CDR2 FQNEAQ (reference sequence). The CDR3 totals 16 residues. The CDR3 bases are TGTGCCAGCAGCTCCGCTTCCGGGGGGGCGTACGGGGAGCTGTTTTTT. This gives the protein CASSSASGGAYGELFF.

The gene calls are TRBV19 and TRBJ2-2, with 9 bases matching TRBD2. Germline V gene sequence: CDR1 LNHDA, CDR2 SQIVND (reference sequence). The CDR3 is 15 residues long. Germline trimming cut 6 bases from V and 6 bases from J; bases unmatched to any gene: 8. DNA for the CDR3: TGTGCCAGTAGATACCCGGGACTAGCCTCCGGGGAGCTGTTTTTT. Residues: CASRYPGLASGELFF. The whole variable domain, filled in from reference TRBV19 and TRBJ2-2, reads DGGITQSPKYLFRKEGQNVTLSCEQNLNHDAMYWYRQDPGQGLRLIYYSQIVNDFQKGDIAEGYSVSREKKESFPLTVTSAQKNPTAFYLCASRYPGLASGELFFGEGSRLTVL.

V usage is TRBV5-1 and J usage is TRBJ1-1; tentatively, D is TRBD1 (5 bases). V dropped 1 base and J dropped 5 bases, with 12 bases sitting between them. CDR1 and CDR2 (germline): SGHRS, YFSETQ. This CDR3 region has 14 residues. The CDR3 DNA reads TGCGCCAGCAGCTTGACGGCAGGGATTACTGAAGCTTTCTTT. Encoded protein: CASSLTAGITEAFF.

The chain joins TRBV4-1 to TRBJ1-3, with 8 positions matching TRBD1. Trimming took 3 bases from V and 0 from J; bases not matched to a gene: 4. Germline loops: CDR1 MGHRA, CDR2 YSYEKL. CDR3 length: 16 amino acids. The DNA for the CDR3 is TGCGCCAGCAGCCACCGGGACAGGAGCTCTGGAAACACCATATATTTT. This encodes CASSHRDRSSGNTIYF.

J is TRBJ2-3 and V is TRBV19; 8 bases are shared with TRBD2. Trimming removed 3 bases from V and 3 bases from J; junction bases left unmatched: 5. The CDR3 runs to 15 residues. The germline gives CDR1 LNHDA, CDR2 SQIVND (reference sequence). The CDR3 sequence is CASSMASGPTDTQYF. The CDR3 DNA is TGTGCCAGTAGTATGGCTAGCGGGCCAACAGATACGCAGTATTTT.

CDR3 bases: TGTGCCAGCAGAACAGGCTTCGGTAGCAATCAGCCCCAGCATTTT. This translates into CASRTGFGSNQPQHF. This sequence joins TRBV6-5 and TRBJ1-5; possibly TRBD1 for D (5 bases). V was shortened by 6 bases and J by 0 bases, with 12 bases between the two germline ends. The germline gives CDR1 MNHEY, CDR2 SVGAGI. This CDR3 has 15 residues.

V usage is TRBV9 and J usage is TRBJ2-3; tentatively, D is TRBD2 (5 bases). Germline V lookup: CDR1 SGDLS, CDR2 YYNGEE. V was trimmed by 0 bases and J by 2 bases, leaving 13 bases between them. This CDR3 is 16 amino acids long. CDR3 residues: CASSVAEGRYTDTQYF. The DNA for the CDR3 is TGTGCCAGCAGCGTAGCTGAGGGCCGATACACAGATACGCAGTATTTT.

This chain joins TRBV28 and TRBJ1-1, with 7 nucleotides matching TRBD1. In germline, CDR1 is MDHEN, CDR2 SYDVKM. V trimming: 6 bases; J trimming: 9 bases; junction bases outside the gene matches: 16. The CDR3 has 15 amino acids. The CDR3, as DNA: TGTGCCAGCAGCGCCGACAGGGAAGGGGCCTTGAAAGCTTTCTTT. It specifies CASSADREGALKAFF.

This clone has a single count. This chain connects TRBV6-5 to TRBJ1-2; maybe TRBD1 (5 bases). Trimming stripped 0 bases from V and 8 bases from J, with 13 bases between. This CDR3 region has 14 residues. Looked up from germline, CDR1 is MNHEY and CDR2 is SVGAGI. DNA for the CDR3: TGTGCCAGCAGTTACTCAGAACGGGGGGAAGGCTACACCTTC. This sequence encodes CASSYSERGEGYTF.

The chain couples TRBV7-2 to TRBJ1-5; D is uncertain. The CDR3 is 13 residues long. Germline V gene lookup returns CDR1 SGHTA and CDR2 FQGNSA. The V gene lost 3 bases and the J gene lost 4 bases, with 7 bases spanning the gap. The CDR3 DNA sequence: TGTGCCAGCAGCTTTGCTGAGAATCAGCCCCAGCATTTT. Protein sequence: CASSFAENQPQHF.

The rearrangement joins TRBV6-5 to TRBJ2-7; TRBD2 matches at 7 bases. Trimming cost V 8 bases and J 0 bases; bases outside gene matches: 7. This CDR3 region has 14 residues. The germline V gene encodes CDR1 MNHEY and CDR2 SVGAGI. CDR3 residues: CASSLGGSSYEQYF. CDR3 DNA: TGTGCCAGCTCCCTTGGCGGGAGCTCCTACGAGCAGTACTTC.

The chain is built from TRBV4-1 and TRBJ2-3, with 8 bases matching TRBD2. CDR3 size: 14 residues. Unmatched junction bases numbered 0, after V lost 0 bases and J lost 4 bases. Germline values: CDR1 MGHRA, CDR2 YSYEKL. CDR3 nucleotide sequence: TGCGCCAGCAGCCAAGAGACTAGCGCAGATACGCAGTATTTT. This gives the protein CASSQETSADTQYF.

This chain joins TRBV27 and TRBJ2-1; D may be TRBD1 (5 bases). V lost 2 bases and J 7 bases, leaving 12 bases between the germline ends. The germline V gene encodes CDR1 MNHEY and CDR2 SMNVEV (reference sequence). This CDR3 is 14 amino acids long. For the CDR3, the DNA is TGTGCCAGCAGTTTAGGCCAGGGTTGGAATGAGCAGTTCTTC. This sequence encodes CASSLGQGWNEQFF.